This entry features one TCR beta chain sequence. Germline loops: CDR1 SGHRS, CDR2 YFSETQ. The CDR3 loop spans 16 amino acids. The V end lost 3 bases, the J end lost 0 bases, and 12 bases lay between the germline ends. This entry is derived from a study of response to subunit inactivated influenza vaccine. TCRdb reanalysed the RT-PCR reads using MiXCR and keeps one entry per CDR3 protein. The sample records approximately 490,000 distinct CDR3 sequences, around 7.7% being singletons. The receptor was derived from a man between 45 and 75 years old who received an inactivated influenza vaccine. Here the sequenced sample was PBMCs from blood, taken around 25 months after vaccination. The chain combines TRBV5-1 with TRBJ2-2; maybe TRBD2 (5 bases). The CDR3: CASSWLSGSNTGELFF. In nucleotides, the CDR3 is TGCGCCAGCAGCTGGCTGAGCGGATCGAACACCGGGGAGCTGTTTTTT.